The 21 T cell receptor beta chains presented below share a single source sample, sequenced in a study of ipilimumab plus nivolumab after autologous stem cell transplantation. The method was immunoSEQ multiplex PCR; TCRdb's version includes in-frame clones alone and lacks a portion of them. Counted here are 8,000 to 13,000 clones, about four fifths occurring once; the ten biggest clones make up approximately 7.8%. The source was PBMCs, collected in a trial of ipilimumab plus nivolumab as post-transplant consolidation. These receptor sequences come from a male donor with diffuse large B-cell lymphoma.

This clone is medium-sized in the sample. The chain is built from TRBV4-1 and TRBJ1-4, with D perhaps TRBD1 (5 bases). Germline V lookup: CDR1 MGHRA, CDR2 YSYEKL. This CDR3 spans 15 amino acids. The germline V and J ends were trimmed by 1 base and 6 bases, with 12 bases remaining between them. This CDR3 is CASSQGGVVDEKLFF. CDR3 bases: TGCGCCAGCAGCCAAGGAGGGGTCGTGGATGAAAAACTGTTTTTT.

This clone was counted only a few times. The J gene is TRBJ2-1, the V gene TRBV28; the D gene is possibly TRBD2 (6 bases). CDR3 length: 12 amino acids. Trimming left V 10 bases short and J 3 bases short, with 10 bases between. Germline V gene sequence: CDR1 MDHEN, CDR2 SYDVKM. CDR3 DNA sequence: TGTGCCATCCAGGGACTCTACAATGAGCAGTTCTTC. This encodes CAIQGLYNEQFF.

The chain couples TRBV4-2 to TRBJ1-2; possible D gene TRBD1, 5 bases. The CDR3 sequence is 18 residues long. CDR1 is LGHNA and CDR2 is YNFKEQ in the germline V gene. Deletions cut 0 bases from V and 0 bases from J, with 17 bases between. CDR3 sequence reads: CASSQDSLETGANYGYTF. CDR3 in DNA: TGTGCCAGCAGCCAAGATTCATTAGAAACAGGAGCTAACTATGGCTACACCTTC.

The genes are TRBV6-5 and TRBJ1-1; D gene uncertain. CDR3 length equals 13 residues. Trimming took off 4 bases at V and 6 bases at J, with 12 bases between the two ends. CDR1 and CDR2 (germline): MNHEY, SVGAGI. CDR3 nucleotides: TGTGCCAGCAGTTGGGTTTTTGCCGCTGAAGCTTTCTTT. It translates to CASSWVFAAEAFF.

CDR3 residues: CASSVAAGGSYNEQFF. The DNA for the CDR3 is TGTGCCAGCAGCGTAGCGGCAGGGGGCTCCTACAATGAGCAGTTCTTC. The chain combines TRBV9 with TRBJ2-1; 7 nucleotides match TRBD1. CDR1 SGDLS and CDR2 YYNGEE come from the germline V gene. This CDR3 is built from 16 residues. V was pared by 0 bases and J by 0 bases, with 3 bases of the junction left unmatched. The complete variable domain, with remaining parts taken from reference TRBV9 and TRBJ2-1, reads DSGVTQTPKHLITATGQRVTLRCSPRSGDLSVYWYQQSLDQGLQFLIQYYNGEERAKGNILERFSAQQFPDLHSELNLSSLELGDSALYFCASSVAAGGSYNEQFFGPGTRLTVL.

The V and J genes are TRBV28 and TRBJ2-1; 8 positions match TRBD1. After removal of 11 bases from V and 3 bases from J, the junction contained 6 bases not matched to a gene. CDR1 is MDHEN and CDR2 is SYDVKM in the germline V gene. The CDR3 is 13 residues long. CDR3 residues: CASSGQGYNEQFF. In DNA, the CDR3 is TGTGCCTCCAGCGGACAGGGCTACAATGAGCAGTTCTTC.

J is TRBJ1-3 and V is TRBV9, with D unclear. Germline V gene lookup returns CDR1 SGDLS and CDR2 YYNGEE. The CDR3 is 14 residues long. The V end lost 4 bases, the J end lost 0 bases, and 8 bases lay between the germline ends. Here the CDR3 DNA reads TGTGCCAGCAGCTCGTCAGTCTCTGGAAACACCATATATTTT. Translation gives CASSSSVSGNTIYF.

The V call is TRBV7-2, the J call TRBJ1-5; D is unclear. Germline values: CDR1 SGHTA, CDR2 FQGNSA. The CDR3 has 15 amino acids. V gave up 1 base and J gave up 3 bases, with 10 bases separating them. DNA of the CDR3: TGTGCCAGCAGCTTAGGGTCTGCCCCCAATCAGCCCCAGCATTTT. Translated, it gives CASSLGSAPNQPQHF.

This chain connects TRBV29-1 to TRBJ2-1, with D perhaps being TRBD1 or TRBD2 (6 bases each). The V end lost 1 base, the J end lost 5 bases, and 15 bases lay between the germline ends. Germline-derived CDR1 and CDR2 are SQVTM and ANQGSEA. This CDR3 has 15 amino acids. The CDR3 nucleotides are TGCAGCGTTGAAGCCAAAGGGGGGCTTAACAATGAGCAGTTCTTC. This translates into CSVEAKGGLNNEQFF.

This chain links TRBV30 with TRBJ2-7, with TRBD1 identical over 10 bases. The ends lost 4 bases at V and 5 bases at J; junction bases unmatched: 11. CDR1 is GTSNPN and CDR2 is SVGIG in the germline V gene (reference sequence). This CDR3 comprises 15 residues. CDR3 loop: CAWNPGGQGYHEQYF. In DNA form, the CDR3 reads TGTGCCTGGAACCCCGGGGGACAGGGGTATCACGAGCAGTACTTC.

This rearrangement joins TRBV6-5 to TRBJ1-2; 8 bases agree with TRBD1. Losses at the gene ends were 5 bases for V and 8 bases for J; bases not matched to a gene: 10. From germline, CDR1 is MNHEY and CDR2 SVGAGI. The CDR3 spans 14 residues. Written as DNA, the CDR3 is TGTGCCAGCAGTCCATCCGGGACAGGCTTCGGCTACACCTTC. The encoded protein is CASSPSGTGFGYTF.

A few counts support this clone. The chain recombines TRBV30 with TRBJ2-7; D remains unclear. The CDR3 length is 13 residues. With 4 bases removed from V and 5 bases from J, the gap between germline ends came to 15 bases. Germline V gene sequence: CDR1 GTSNPN, CDR2 SVGIG (reference sequence). The CDR3 coding sequence is TGTGCCTGGAAGCCCCAGGTACCTCACGAGCAGTACTTC. Protein product: CAWKPQVPHEQYF.

This clone was observed a few times. The chain carries TRBV6-6 and TRBJ1-4; D gene ambiguous. Per the germline V gene, CDR1 is MNHNY and CDR2 is SVGAGI (reference sequence). The CDR3 is 15 amino acids. V lost 2 bases to trimming and J lost 0 bases, with 7 bases between them. CDR3 sequence: CASSYGPTTNEKLFF. CDR3 DNA: TGTGCCAGCAGTTACGGGCCGACAACTAATGAAAAACTGTTTTTT.

V is TRBV10-3 and J is TRBJ2-3; TRBD1 is a possible D gene (6 bases). Germline CDR1 reads ENHRY; CDR2 reads SYGVKD. The CDR3 is made up of 16 amino acids. Trimming left V 0 bases short and J 3 bases short, with 13 bases between. The CDR3 coding sequence is TGTGCCATCAGTGAGTCGATGCAGGGGAGAACAGATACGCAGTATTTT. As protein: CAISESMQGRTDTQYF.

The chain joins TRBV25-1 to TRBJ2-5; possible D gene TRBD2, 6 bases. CDR3 size: 15 residues. In germline, CDR1 is MGHDK, CDR2 SYGVNS. Trimming stripped 3 bases from V and 4 bases from J, with 15 bases between. The CDR3 sequence is CASSDAREFRETQYF. The CDR3 DNA follows: TGTGCCAGCAGTGATGCTCGGGAGTTCCGAGAGACCCAGTACTTC.

In the case of this clone: The junction differs from germline at one of its ends, possibly a read error. V usage is TRBV5-6 and J usage is TRBJ1-6, with 10 bases identical to TRBD1. The CDR3 loop spans 15 amino acids. Germline V gene data show CDR1 as SGHDT and CDR2 as YYEEEE. The CDR3 DNA sequence: TGTGCCAGCAGCTTGACAGGAGCTCCGGGACAGGGGTTCACCTTT. As protein: CASSLTGAPGQGFTF. The full variable domain, its missing parts supplied by reference TRBV5-6 and TRBJ1-6, is DAGVTQSPTHLIKTRGQQVTLRCSPKSGHDTVSWYQQALGQGPQFIFQYYEEEERQRGNFPDRFSGHQFPNYSSELNVNALLLGDSALYLCASSLTGAPGQGFTFGNGTRLTVT.

The J gene is TRBJ2-5, the V gene TRBV11-3, with a possible D match to TRBD1 (5 bases). Trimming shortened V by 1 base and J by 4 bases, and 7 bases separated the two germline ends. CDR3 size: 13 residues. Germline CDR1 reads SGHNT; CDR2 reads YENEEA. The CDR3: CASSLGRGETQYF. DNA for the CDR3: TGTGCCAGCAGCTTAGGAAGGGGAGAGACCCAGTACTTC.

This clone appeared once. The chain joins TRBV5-1 to TRBJ1-1; D not certain. Germline V gene lookup returns CDR1 SGHRS and CDR2 YFSETQ. The V end lost 0 bases, the J end lost 2 bases, and 8 bases lay between the germline ends. This CDR3 contains 14 residues. Here the CDR3 reads CASSLAGFNTEAFF. CDR3 bases: TGCGCCAGCAGCTTGGCTGGTTTCAACACTGAAGCTTTCTTT.

This clone was detected only a few times. The rearrangement joins TRBV7-8 to TRBJ2-3; possible D gene TRBD1, 5 bases. The CDR3 consists of 13 residues. The V and J ends lost 0 bases and 4 bases respectively, with 5 bases between them. Germline-derived CDR1 and CDR2 are SGHVS and FQNEAQ. CDR3 in amino acids: CASSLAGPDTQYF. CDR3 DNA sequence: TGTGCCAGCAGCTTAGCGGGGCCAGATACGCAGTATTTT.

This rearrangement joins TRBV28 to TRBJ1-1; TRBD1 aligns across 8 bases. This CDR3 spans 16 amino acids. Germline V gene lookup returns CDR1 MDHEN and CDR2 SYDVKM. V was clipped by 5 bases and J by 5 bases; unmatched bases: 13. In DNA, the CDR3 is TGTGCCAGCAGTCTCCCGTCACGTACAGGGGGGACTGAAGCTTTCTTT. Translated: CASSLPSRTGGTEAFF.

This chain joins TRBV5-1 and TRBJ1-1; D ambiguous. Trimming cost V 0 bases and J 6 bases, with 12 bases left between them. Looked up from germline, CDR1 is SGHRS and CDR2 is YFSETQ. The CDR3 contains 14 residues. CDR3 amino acids: CASSLGLTTAEAFF. CDR3 in DNA: TGCGCCAGCAGCTTGGGGTTAACGACCGCTGAAGCTTTCTTT.